This TCR beta chain was retrieved from a study of beta chain features in type 1 diabetes. Notes on the study in general: Relative to healthy donors, patients appeared to have naive, central memory and Treg TCRB repertoires that were more similar.

Reverse transcribing all isolated RNA meant expressed TCRB transcripts were sequenced. Mean read depth for naive, central memory and regulatory T cell samples was approximately 3.57 million reads. Produced via immunoSEQ multiplex PCR; TCRdb's table is partial and in-frame only. The sample shows just over 600,000 clones, roughly 15% of them seen only once. This clone has only a few counts. No antigen is known for it. Based on CD45RO/CCR7/CD25/CD127/CD95/CD27, CD4+ regulatory, stem cell-like memory, naive and central memory cells were sorted. Sequenced sample: naive CD4+ T cells from blood. The receptor was isolated from a man between 18 and 29 years old in good health.

The CDR3: CASSLATGEGYGYTF. DNA for the CDR3: TGCGCCAGCAGCTTGGCGACAGGGGAGGGCTATGGCTACACCTTC. The chain is built from TRBV5-1 and TRBJ1-2, with TRBD1 matching over 8 bases. Losses at the gene ends were 0 bases for V and 4 bases for J; bases not matched to a gene: 5. The CDR3 length is 15 residues. CDR1 is SGHRS, CDR2 YFSETQ, per germline.